This TCR beta chain was profiled in a study of blood T cell repertoires in COVID-19. Germline V CDR1 and CDR2: SGHRS, YFSETQ. The V and J ends lost 2 bases and 6 bases respectively, with 9 bases between them. CDR3 size: 13 residues. Method: immunoSEQ multiplex PCR; TCRdb's copy keeps in-frame clones and lacks some. The repertoire holds some 380,000 clones, with around 87% as singletons. The TCR originated in a man aged 25 to 40 who had recovered from COVID-19. V usage is TRBV5-1 and J usage is TRBJ2-1; maybe TRBD2 (5 bases). Sequencing was done on a sample of PBMCs or T cells enriched from blood (not recorded which). CDR3 protein: CASSFLAGNEQFF. The CDR3 nucleotides are TGCGCCAGCAGCTTTCTCGCGGGCAATGAGCAGTTCTTC. Supplemented by reference TRBV5-1 and TRBJ2-1, the full variable domain reads KAGVTQTPRYLIKTRGQQVTLSCSPISGHRSVSWYQQTPGQGLQFLFEYFSETQRNKGNFPGRFSGRQFSNSRSEMNVSTLELGDSALYLCASSFLAGNEQFFGPGTRLTVL.